This entry features one T cell receptor beta chain sequence. The record originates from a study of blood T cell repertoires in COVID-19. Study in general: Samples came from the United States, Italy and Spain, spanning acute and convalescent COVID-19.

Original analysis: Reference gene primer amplification gave nucleated cell count estimates. Method: immunoSEQ multiplex PCR; TCRdb's copy keeps in-frame clones and lacks some. That table gives V, J and clone size, and the DNA gave D and trimming. The table lists about 250,000 clones, about 88% of them singletons. V lost 5 bases, J lost 8 bases, and 18 bases lay in between. This CDR3 spans 15 amino acids. Looked up from germline, CDR1 is SGHTA and CDR2 is FQGTGA. This rearrangement joins TRBV7-3 to TRBJ2-2; maybe TRBD1 (5 bases). The receptor's source is a woman between 40 and 50 years old who had recovered from COVID-19. Sequencing was performed on peripheral blood. Written as DNA, the CDR3 is TGTGCCAGCAGCCCAAGGGGCATGGGGTCAGGGGAGCTGTTTTTT. This codes for CASSPRGMGSGELFF. The full variable domain, with the rest looked up from reference TRBV7-3 and TRBJ2-2, is GAGVSQTPSNKVTEKGKYVELRCDPISGHTALYWYRQSLGQGPEFLIYFQGTGAADDSGLPNDRFFAVRPEGSVSTLKIQRTERGDSAVYLCASSPRGMGSGELFFGEGSRLTVL.